The entry below describes one TCR beta chain. The data derive from a study of blood T cell repertoires in COVID-19. Overall study context: Acute and convalescent COVID-19 specimens originated in the United States, Italy and Spain. In each case, the material was cDNA or gDNA derived from T cells, B-cell-depleted T cells, or PBMCs.

The CDR3 is made up of 16 amino acids. Germline V CDR1 and CDR2: SGDLS, YYNGEE. After removal of 0 bases from V and 7 bases from J, the junction contained 10 bases not matched to a gene. Source study methods: Reference gene primer amplification in the assay estimated nucleated cell counts. TCRdb's copy holds only in-frame clones and misses some; the assay was immunoSEQ multiplex PCR. The V and J calls and clone size come from that table; D and trimming were worked out from the DNA. The sample consists of about 170,000 clones, roughly 85% of them appearing once. This TCR came from a woman of 80 years or more with active or convalescent COVID-19. The chain is built from TRBV9 and TRBJ1-2, with TRBD1 identical over 9 bases. Source material: peripheral blood. CDR3 amino acids: CASSVVGDREVRGYTF. The CDR3 region has the DNA TGTGCCAGCAGCGTAGTCGGGGACAGGGAAGTTCGTGGCTACACCTTC.